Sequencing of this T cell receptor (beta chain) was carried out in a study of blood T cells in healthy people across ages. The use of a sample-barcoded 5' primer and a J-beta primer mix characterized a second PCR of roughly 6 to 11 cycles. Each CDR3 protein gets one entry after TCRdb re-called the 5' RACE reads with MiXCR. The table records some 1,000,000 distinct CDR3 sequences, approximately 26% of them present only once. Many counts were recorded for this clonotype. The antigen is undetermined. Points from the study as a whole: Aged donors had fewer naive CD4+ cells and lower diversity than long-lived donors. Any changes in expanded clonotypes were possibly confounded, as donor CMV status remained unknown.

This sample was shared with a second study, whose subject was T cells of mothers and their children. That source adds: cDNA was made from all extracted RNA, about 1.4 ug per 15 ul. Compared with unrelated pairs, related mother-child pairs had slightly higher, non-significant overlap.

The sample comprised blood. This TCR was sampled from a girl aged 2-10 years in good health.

CDR3 protein: CASSLSLGGYYNSPLHF. In nucleotides, the CDR3 is TGTGCCAGCAGCTTATCCCTCGGGGGTTACTATAATTCACCCCTCCACTTT. The rearrangement uses TRBV7-3 and TRBJ1-6, with a possible D match to TRBD1 (5 bases). Germline values: CDR1 SGHTA, CDR2 FQGTGA. This CDR3 has 17 residues. V was cut by 2 bases and J by 3 bases, with 14 bases left in between. The variable domain in full, completed from reference TRBV7-3 and TRBJ1-6, reads GAGVSQTPSNKVTEKGKYVELRCDPISGHTALYWYRQSLGQGPEFLIYFQGTGAADDSGLPNDRFFAVRPEGSVSTLKIQRTERGDSAVYLCASSLSLGGYYNSPLHFGNGTRLTVT.